Listed below are T cell receptor beta chains from one sample, sequenced in a study of blood T cell repertoires in COVID-19. Sequencing was performed with immunoSEQ multiplex PCR; in TCRdb, only in-frame clones are kept and a portion is missing. The data show some 94,000 clones, around 87% seen once. The sample taken for sequencing was peripheral blood. These receptors came from a human donor in a cohort sampled during active COVID-19. The CDR3 runs from the conserved cysteine through the conserved F or W. A D gene is named only where the DNA matches it firmly. Where a row states a size, it is once, few, many or the class of an expanded clone; other rows omit it.

v_gene: TRBV7-9
j_gene: TRBJ1-3
abundance: -
d_gene: -
len: 15
CDR3nt: TGTGCCAGCAGCTTAATGGGGGGCTCTGGAAACACCATATATTTT
CDR3aa: CASSLMGGSGNTIYF

v_gene: TRBV19
j_gene: TRBJ2-1
abundance: -
d_gene: TRBD1
len: 14
CDR3nt: TGTGCCAGTAGCACCTATGGACAGGCCAATGAGCAGTTCTTC
CDR3aa: CASSTYGQANEQFF

v_gene: TRBV20-1
j_gene: TRBJ1-2
abundance: -
d_gene: -
len: 11
CDR3nt: TGCAGTGCAACGGGATCGGGGGGCTACACCTTC
CDR3aa: CSATGSGGYTF

v_gene: TRBV18
j_gene: TRBJ2-2
abundance: -
d_gene: -
len: 14
CDR3nt: TGTGCCAGCTCACAACGGGTGAACACCGGGGAGCTGTTTTTT
CDR3aa: CASSQRVNTGELFF

v_gene: TRBV11-2
j_gene: TRBJ1-2
abundance: -
d_gene: TRBD1
len: 14
CDR3nt: TGTGCCAGCAGCTTAGTCCAGGGGGTTTACGGCTACACCTTC
CDR3aa: CASSLVQGVYGYTF

v_gene: TRBV3-1/TRBV3-2
j_gene: TRBJ1-6
abundance: -
d_gene: -
len: 14
CDR3nt: TGTGCCAGCAGCCCTCCGGGGTCTTCGGCACCCCTCCACTTT
CDR3aa: CASSPPGSSAPLHF

v_gene: TRBV7-2
j_gene: TRBJ1-3
abundance: -
d_gene: -
len: 15
CDR3nt: TGTGCCAGCAGCTCCCAGGGCGTCCCTGGAAACACCATATATTTT
CDR3aa: CASSSQGVPGNTIYF

v_gene: TRBV4-1
j_gene: TRBJ2-2
abundance: -
d_gene: -
len: 14
CDR3nt: TGCGCCAGCACCCCGAGCTCTTACACCGGGGAGCTGTTTTTT
CDR3aa: CASTPSSYTGELFF

v_gene: TRBV2
j_gene: TRBJ2-1
abundance: -
d_gene: TRBD2
len: 16
CDR3nt: TGTGCCAGCGGGAGAGATAGCGGGAGTGGCTACAATGAGCAGTTCTTC
CDR3aa: CASGRDSGSGYNEQFF

v_gene: TRBV15
j_gene: TRBJ1-1
abundance: few
d_gene: -
len: 15
CDR3nt: TGTGCCACCAGCAGAGATCTCGGGGGAGGGACTGAAGCTTTCTTT
CDR3aa: CATSRDLGGGTEAFF

v_gene: TRBV3-1/TRBV3-2
j_gene: TRBJ2-5
abundance: -
d_gene: TRBD1
len: 14
CDR3nt: TGTGCCAGCAGCCCCGGGACAGGGGAGTTGACCCAGTACTTC
CDR3aa: CASSPGTGELTQYF

v_gene: TRBV28
j_gene: TRBJ1-1
abundance: -
d_gene: -
len: 12
CDR3nt: TGTGCCAGCAGTGCCCAGGGTGCTGAAGCTTTCTTT
CDR3aa: CASSAQGAEAFF

v_gene: TRBV28
j_gene: TRBJ2-7
abundance: -
d_gene: -
len: 12
CDR3nt: TGTGCCAGCATGTTTTCTAGCCGTGAGCAGTACTTC
CDR3aa: CASMFSSREQYF

v_gene: TRBV3-1/TRBV3-2
j_gene: TRBJ1-6
abundance: -
d_gene: TRBD1
len: 15
CDR3nt: TGTGCCAGCAGCCAAGACTGGACAGGTAATTCACCCCTCCACTTT
CDR3aa: CASSQDWTGNSPLHF

v_gene: TRBV6-5
j_gene: TRBJ2-2
abundance: -
d_gene: TRBD1
len: 16
CDR3nt: TGTGCCAGCAGTTACTCTGGACAGGGGTTGGCCGGGGAGCTGTTTTTT
CDR3aa: CASSYSGQGLAGELFF

v_gene: TRBV18
j_gene: TRBJ1-2
abundance: once
d_gene: TRBD1
len: 18
CDR3nt: TGTGCCAGCTCTCCAGTGACGCAGGCAGGGGGCGCGTGGGATGGCTACACCTTC
CDR3aa: CASSPVTQAGGAWDGYTF